The TCR beta chain described here comes from a study of CD8 T cells in ankylosing spondylitis. Notes on the study in general: Both synovial fluid and blood in reactive arthritis had previously been reported to carry some motif variants. In ankylosing spondylitis patients, matched synovial fluid reportedly showed significant enrichment of disease-linked clones. CD8+ by phenotype, disease-linked clones were relatively rare in peripheral blood. Typical of ankylosing spondylitis blood, it appeared, was a TCR beta motif of fewer than 10 highly homologous variants.

This clonotype was detected many times. Its specificity is unknown. By quantitative 5'-RACE with molecular barcodes, the TCR beta libraries were made. In TCRdb, the 5' RACE reads were re-called with MiXCR into one record per CDR3 protein. The data contain roughly 490,000 distinct CDR3 sequences, roughly 5.3% of them singletons. Germline CDR1 SEHNR, CDR2 FQNEAQ (reference sequence). V trimming: 5 bases; J trimming: 6 bases; junction bases outside the gene matches: 9. CDR3 length: 15 residues. The chain recombines TRBV7-9 with TRBJ2-4, with 8 bases that match TRBD2. The TCR was taken from a male donor with ankylosing spondylitis. Sequencing input: blood, either unsorted or a sorted T cell fraction (not recorded which). CDR3 sequence: CASSPTRGLGNIQYF. In DNA, the CDR3 is TGTGCCAGCAGCCCGACCCGGGGACTAGGAAACATTCAGTACTTC.